This T cell receptor (beta chain) is from a study of T cells in localized non-small cell lung cancer. The study's findings and limits: Adjacent uninvolved lung had the highest clonality, suggesting focused antigen responses.

V lost 3 bases and J 5 bases, leaving 7 bases between the germline ends. Germline assignment: CDR1 SNHLY and CDR2 FYNNEI. The CDR3 has 12 amino acids. The method was immunoSEQ multiplex PCR; TCRdb's version includes in-frame clones alone and lacks a portion of them. The table includes 33,000 or so clones, approximately 80% detected once. In regard to this clone: What it binds is not known.

This receptor was identified in a male donor older than 55 with stage III squamous cell lung carcinoma. The sequencing here drew on peripheral blood, taken before any cancer treatment. The chain couples TRBV2 to TRBJ2-5; no reliable D call. CDR3 amino acids: CASSDLGETQYF. In DNA form, the CDR3 reads TGTGCCAGCAGTGACCTGGGTGAGACCCAGTACTTC.